Shown below are 27 T cell receptor beta chains from a single sample sequenced in a study of long-term antiretroviral therapy in people with HIV (dated by TCRdb to the early 2020s). The immunoSEQ hsTCRB v3.0 assay was used at survey level resolution for TRB variable region sequencing. Here the immuneACCESS table is served through TCRdb, limited to in-frame sequences with V and J called. Missing clones are a known gap in these copies; in checked studies unresolved V genes cover under half, and the rest lacks a known reason. The sample records about 28,000 clones, roughly 94% of which are singletons. In total, the top ten clones hold 3% to 4% of the sample. Sample: unsorted PBMCs, taken 5.3 years after starting antiretroviral therapy. The receptors stem from a man in his forties or fifties with HIV.

The J gene is TRBJ1-1, the V gene TRBV16; no clear D. The CDR3 spans 14 residues. Trimming took 0 bases from V and 5 from J, leaving 10 bases between them. Germline CDR1 KGHSY, CDR2 FQNENV. This CDR3 reads CASSQSTKSTEAFF. In nucleotides, the CDR3 is TGTGCCAGCAGCCAATCAACAAAAAGTACTGAAGCTTTCTTT.

The V and J genes are TRBV6-5 and TRBJ1-3; D is possibly TRBD1 (5 bases). CDR3 length: 15 amino acids. Germline V CDR1 and CDR2: MNHEY, SVGAGI. Trimming left V 2 bases short and J 1 base short, with 9 bases between. The CDR3 coding sequence is TGTGCCAGCAGTTACCAGGCAGGGTCTGGAAACACCATATATTTT. Translated, it gives CASSYQAGSGNTIYF.

J is TRBJ1-2 and V is TRBV11-2; D gene ambiguous. This CDR3 region has 13 residues. Germline loops: CDR1 SGHAT, CDR2 FQNNGV. Trimming shortened V by 8 bases and J by 13 bases, and 23 bases separated the two germline ends. The CDR3 loop reads CASRPWAAGGLTF. The CDR3 bases are TGTGCCAGCCGCCCCTGGGCCGCTGGAGGACTCACCTTC.

This chain uses TRBV27 with TRBJ2-3; D is undetermined. Germline V gene sequence: CDR1 MNHEY, CDR2 SMNVEV (reference sequence). This CDR3 has 13 residues. V lost 3 bases to trimming and J lost 0 bases, with 4 bases between them. The CDR3 DNA reads TGTGCCAGCAGTTTCGGAAGCACAGATACGCAGTATTTT. Its protein is CASSFGSTDTQYF.

This rearrangement joins TRBV19 to TRBJ2-1; 10 bases are a match to TRBD1. Germline V gene lookup returns CDR1 LNHDA and CDR2 SQIVND (reference sequence). V lost 2 bases to trimming and J lost 6 bases; unmatched junction nucleotides: 4. There are 15 residues in the CDR3. The CDR3 sequence is CASSITGTGVNEQFF. The CDR3, as DNA: TGTGCCAGTAGTATAACCGGGACAGGGGTCAATGAGCAGTTCTTC.

The chain couples TRBV28 to TRBJ1-2; tentative D call: TRBD1 (5 bases). V was trimmed by 2 bases and J by 4 bases, leaving 11 bases between them. The length of the CDR3 is 14 residues. CDR1 is MDHEN, CDR2 SYDVKM, per germline. DNA for the CDR3: TGTGCCAGCAGTTTAAAGGGGTGGACCTATGGCTACACCTTC. It yields the protein CASSLKGWTYGYTF.

The chain joins TRBV6-5 to TRBJ2-7; D may match TRBD1 or TRBD2 (5 bases each). CDR3 length equals 14 residues. The ends were cut back, 2 bases at V and 2 bases at J, with 10 bases in the middle. Per germline, CDR1 MNHEY and CDR2 SVGAGI. Written as DNA, the CDR3 is TGTGCCAGCAGTTACCTGGGGGACCCCTACGAGCAGTACTTC. This encodes CASSYLGDPYEQYF.

The V and J genes are TRBV10-3 and TRBJ1-1; D is unresolved. The germline V and J ends were trimmed by 1 base and 8 bases, with 8 bases remaining between them. CDR1 and CDR2 (germline): ENHRY, SYGVKD. CDR3 length equals 12 residues. The CDR3 region is CAISELNLEAFF. The CDR3 bases are TGTGCCATCAGTGAGTTAAATCTAGAAGCTTTCTTT.

V is TRBV6-1 and J is TRBJ1-6; D remains ambiguous. Germline V gives CDR1 MNHNS, CDR2 SASEGT. Deletions cut 8 bases from V and 10 bases from J, with 18 bases between. CDR3 length: 14 amino acids. DNA of the CDR3: TGTGCCAGCGAACAAGTCTCTCAAGGATCACCCCTCCACTTT. Translation gives CASEQVSQGSPLHF.

The V and J genes are TRBV12-5 and TRBJ2-1; TRBD1 matches 8 bases. The germline V gene encodes CDR1 LGHNT and CDR2 FRNRAP. The CDR3 sequence is 14 residues long. Trimming took 9 bases from V and 4 from J; bases not matched to a gene: 8. The CDR3 is CASLRDRLYNEQFF. CDR3 sequence (DNA): TGTGCTAGCCTCAGGGACAGGTTGTACAATGAGCAGTTCTTC.

This chain links TRBV28 with TRBJ1-5; possibly TRBD1 for D (5 bases). CDR1 and CDR2 from the germline V gene are MDHEN and SYDVKM. The germline V and J ends were trimmed by 5 bases and 3 bases, with 11 bases remaining between them. The CDR3 is 14 amino acids. The CDR3 sequence is CASSNRGLNQPQHF. The CDR3 nucleotides are TGTGCCAGCAGTAACCGGGGCCTCAATCAGCCCCAGCATTTT.

Only one count was recorded for this clone. The chain links TRBV7-9 to TRBJ2-2; no firm D call. Per germline, CDR1 SEHNR and CDR2 FQNEAQ (reference sequence). V was trimmed by 5 bases and J by 5 bases, leaving 9 bases between them. The CDR3 runs 13 residues. The CDR3 region is CASSISVTGELFF. As DNA, the CDR3 is TGTGCCAGCAGCATCAGCGTAACCGGGGAGCTGTTTTTT.

The chain recombines TRBV5-4 with TRBJ2-2; D is unclear. This CDR3 comprises 13 residues. Germline CDR1 SGHNT, CDR2 YYREEE (reference sequence). The V gene lost 3 bases and the J gene lost 3 bases, with 6 bases spanning the gap. CDR3 loop: CASSSQDTGELFF. The CDR3 coding sequence is TGTGCCAGCAGCTCCCAGGACACCGGGGAGCTGTTTTTT.

The genes are TRBV5-1 and TRBJ1-2; D gene unclear. Germline-derived CDR1 and CDR2 are SGHRS and YFSETQ. With 5 bases removed from V and 8 bases from J, the gap between germline ends came to 22 bases. The CDR3 is 15 residues long. CDR3 sequence (DNA): TGCGCCAGCAGTCCGGTTACGGACGCGTCGGCGGGCTACACCTTC. Translating it yields CASSPVTDASAGYTF.

J is TRBJ2-2 and V is TRBV28; possible D gene TRBD1, 5 bases. The CDR3 is 13 amino acids. CDR1 MDHEN and CDR2 SYDVKM come from the germline V gene. V shed 7 bases and J shed 4 bases, with 10 bases lying between them. This chain's CDR3 is CASITRATGELFF. The CDR3 coding sequence is TGTGCCAGCATCACCAGGGCCACCGGGGAGCTGTTTTTT.

The chain links TRBV19 to TRBJ2-1; D might be TRBD1 (6 bases). V was clipped by 6 bases and J by 6 bases, with 12 bases between them. This CDR3 is built from 13 residues. CDR1 is LNHDA and CDR2 is SQIVND in the germline V gene (reference sequence). The CDR3 coding sequence is TGTGCCAGTAGCCCTTCAGGGGTCAATGAGCAGTTCTTC. Residues: CASSPSGVNEQFF.

V is TRBV28 and J is TRBJ2-1, with 8 bases matching TRBD2. The CDR3 runs to 14 residues. The trim removed 6 bases at V and 7 bases at J, leaving 8 bases unmatched. Germline CDR1 reads MDHEN; CDR2 reads SYDVKM. The CDR3 reads CASSGGANVNEQFF. The CDR3 nucleotides are TGTGCCAGCAGCGGGGGGGCCAACGTGAATGAGCAGTTCTTC.

The V call is TRBV7-2, the J call TRBJ1-2; D uncertain. The germline V and J ends were trimmed by 1 base and 5 bases, with 8 bases remaining between them. The CDR3 totals 13 residues. CDR1 SGHTA and CDR2 FQGNSA come from the germline V gene. The CDR3 region has the DNA TGTGCCAGCAGCTTAGGGGTCACGTATGGCTACACCTTC. Translation: CASSLGVTYGYTF.

V and J are TRBV5-6 and TRBJ2-3; 11 nucleotides agree with TRBD1. Germline lookup yields CDR1 SGHDT and CDR2 YYEEEE. V lost 0 bases, J lost 10 bases, and 10 bases stayed unmatched. The CDR3 is 16 residues long. CDR3 in amino acids: CASSLVRDRGGVAQYF. The CDR3 DNA sequence: TGTGCCAGCAGCTTGGTACGGGACAGGGGGGGAGTGGCGCAGTATTTT.

The chain has TRBV5-6 and TRBJ1-1; D remains ambiguous. Trimming removed 3 bases at V and 5 bases at J, with 17 bases between. Germline V gene sequence: CDR1 SGHDT, CDR2 YYEEEE. This CDR3 comprises 15 residues. CDR3 in DNA: TGTGCCAGCAGCTCTACTAATTCCCGGGTAACTGAAGCTTTCTTT. Its translation is CASSSTNSRVTEAFF. Combining the CDR3 with reference TRBV5-6 and TRBJ1-1 gives the whole variable domain DAGVTQSPTHLIKTRGQQVTLRCSPKSGHDTVSWYQQALGQGPQFIFQYYEEEERQRGNFPDRFSGHQFPNYSSELNVNALLLGDSALYLCASSSTNSRVTEAFFGQGTRLTVV.

V gene TRBV5-1 combines with J gene TRBJ2-1; TRBD2 matches at 12 bases. CDR1 is SGHRS and CDR2 is YFSETQ in the germline V gene. Trimming took 7 bases from V and 5 from J; bases not matched to a gene: 4. The CDR3 runs 14 residues. CDR3 protein: CASLRTSGDNEQFF. The CDR3 nucleotides read TGCGCCAGCTTACGGACTAGCGGGGACAATGAGCAGTTCTTC.

The V gene is TRBV5-6, the J gene TRBJ1-1; possibly TRBD1 for D (5 bases). Germline V CDR1 and CDR2: SGHDT, YYEEEE. The CDR3 consists of 14 residues. V lost 4 bases, J lost 4 bases, and 14 bases lay in between. The CDR3 DNA is TGTGCCAGCAGCCTCTTCAGGGCGGGCACTGAAGCTTTCTTT. Protein: CASSLFRAGTEAFF.

V gene TRBV6-1 combines with J gene TRBJ2-7; unclear D gene. Trimming cost V 5 bases and J 1 base, with 6 bases left between them. From germline, CDR1 is MNHNS and CDR2 SASEGT. The CDR3 consists of 12 residues. CDR3 sequence (DNA): TGTGCCAGCAGTTCGACATCCTACGAGCAGTACTTC. Its translation: CASSSTSYEQYF.

The chain links TRBV19 to TRBJ2-1; TRBD2 agrees at 7 bases. With 6 bases clipped from V and 5 bases from J, the junction kept 10 bases outside the gene matches. The CDR3 is 15 residues long. CDR1 is LNHDA and CDR2 is SQIVND in the germline V gene (reference sequence). The CDR3 reads CASSPHPGGDNEQFF. The CDR3 DNA follows: TGTGCCAGTAGCCCTCACCCGGGGGGAGACAATGAGCAGTTCTTC.

The chain combines TRBV19 with TRBJ1-5; 7 bases map to TRBD1. V was clipped by 0 bases and J by 3 bases; unmatched bases: 5. The CDR3 has 16 amino acids. Germline lookup yields CDR1 LNHDA and CDR2 SQIVND (reference sequence). DNA of the CDR3: TGTGCCAGTAGTATAGAAGCGGGACAGATCAATCAGCCCCAGCATTTT. Protein sequence: CASSIEAGQINQPQHF.

V gene TRBV19 combines with J gene TRBJ1-2; tentative D call: TRBD1 (6 bases). Deletions cut 3 bases from V and 8 bases from J, with 25 bases between. There are 17 residues in the CDR3. CDR1 is LNHDA and CDR2 is SQIVND in the germline V gene (reference sequence). The CDR3 DNA sequence: TGTGCCAGTAGTATCGCGATGAGGGACACCCACCCAATCGGCTACACCTTC. Translated, it gives CASSIAMRDTHPIGYTF.

The J gene is TRBJ1-5, the V gene TRBV19; D not resolved. Germline CDR1 and CDR2: LNHDA and SQIVND (reference sequence). Trimming took 2 bases from V and 8 from J, leaving 10 bases between them. The CDR3 contains 13 residues. CDR3 DNA sequence: TGTGCCAGTAGTATAAGAGGGAATGAGCCCCAGCATTTT. Translation: CASSIRGNEPQHF.